The 21 T cell receptor beta chains below come from one sample, sequenced in a study of T cell responses to AZD1222 COVID-19 vaccine. Data came from immunoSEQ multiplex PCR; TCRdb stores just in-frame clones and leaves some out. The sample consists of more than 70,000 clones, roughly 85% of them appearing once. Specimen: peripheral blood, collected on day 0 of AZD1222 vaccination. These receptors were taken from an adult in good health.

This chain links TRBV7-3 with TRBJ2-3; 7 positions agree with TRBD2. This CDR3 is 15 amino acids long. CDR1 and CDR2 from the germline V gene are SGHTA and FQGTGA. Trimming removed 5 bases from V and 1 base from J; junction bases left unmatched: 6. The CDR3 nucleotides are TGTGCCAGCAGCACGGGACTACCGGGCACAGATACGCAGTATTTT. Its protein product is CASSTGLPGTDTQYF.

The chain recombines TRBV2 with TRBJ1-3; D is unclear. V was shortened by 2 bases and J by 5 bases, with 16 bases between the two germline ends. Germline V CDR1 and CDR2: SNHLY, FYNNEI. The CDR3 spans 16 residues. The CDR3 spells CASSEWHTSNRNTIYF. The CDR3 DNA sequence: TGTGCCAGCAGTGAATGGCACACGTCAAACCGAAACACCATATATTTT.

This sequence joins TRBV29-1 and TRBJ2-5, with D unresolved. V was cut by 4 bases and J by 1 base, with 16 bases left in between. The CDR3 runs to 15 residues. Germline V gene data show CDR1 as SQVTM and CDR2 as ANQGSEA. CDR3 nucleotide sequence: TGCAGCGTTGCTCCCGCCGAGCAGAGCCAAGAGACCCAGTACTTC. Its protein is CSVAPAEQSQETQYF.

The chain links TRBV5-1 to TRBJ2-2; TRBD2 agrees at 8 bases. After removal of 1 base from V and 4 bases from J, the junction contained 3 bases not matched to a gene. CDR3 length: 15 residues. Germline CDR1 is SGHRS and CDR2 is YFSETQ. The DNA for the CDR3 is TGCGCCAGCAGCTTGTACCTAGCGGGCACCGGGGAGCTGTTTTTT. Residues: CASSLYLAGTGELFF.

V is TRBV29-1 and J is TRBJ1-1; maybe TRBD1 (5 bases). CDR3 size: 15 residues. In germline, CDR1 is SQVTM, CDR2 ANQGSEA. V lost 4 bases, J lost 10 bases, and 25 bases lay in between. CDR3 sequence reads: CSVVSHLSREMAAFF. CDR3 in DNA: TGCAGCGTTGTCTCCCATCTTTCCAGGGAAATGGCAGCTTTCTTT. The full variable domain, in which reference TRBV29-1 and TRBJ1-1 provide the parts outside the CDR3, is SAVISQKPSRDICQRGTSLTIQCQVDSQVTMMFWYRQQPGQSLTLIATANQGSEATYESGFVIDKFPISRPNLTFSTLTVSNMSPEDSSIYLCSVVSHLSREMAAFFGQGTRLTVV.

This clone occurred once. This chain connects TRBV6-5 to TRBJ2-2; 8 bases align to TRBD1. This CDR3 spans 14 amino acids. V shed 6 bases and J 6 bases; nucleotides not matched to a gene: 6. Per the germline V gene, CDR1 is MNHEY and CDR2 is SVGAGI. The CDR3 sequence is CASSLDRGPGELFF. CDR3 coding DNA: TGTGCCAGCAGCTTAGACAGGGGCCCCGGGGAGCTGTTTTTT.

This rearrangement joins TRBV6-5 to TRBJ2-7, with D perhaps TRBD1 (6 bases). V gave up 6 bases and J gave up 2 bases, with 14 bases separating them. This CDR3 is built from 14 residues. In germline, CDR1 is MNHEY, CDR2 SVGAGI. The CDR3 region has the DNA TGTGCCAGCAGGACAGGAGTGGGGGCCTACGAGCAGTACTTC. Protein product: CASRTGVGAYEQYF.

The chain is built from TRBV13 and TRBJ2-1; 14 bases map to TRBD2. Trimming cost V 5 bases and J 9 bases; bases outside gene matches: 6. This CDR3 is built from 15 residues. The germline V gene has CDR1 PRHDT and CDR2 FYEKMQ (reference sequence). The CDR3 coding sequence is TGTGCCAGCAGCCCCAGACTAGCGGGAGGGGCTGAGCAGTTCTTC. This sequence encodes CASSPRLAGGAEQFF.

The rearrangement joins TRBV6-1 to TRBJ2-1; D perhaps matches TRBD1 (6 bases). CDR1 is MNHNS and CDR2 is SASEGT in the germline V gene. The CDR3 loop spans 17 amino acids. Trimming shortened V by 3 bases and J by 7 bases, and 22 bases separated the two germline ends. CDR3 protein: CASSDGWGHLMGNEQFF. CDR3 DNA sequence: TGTGCCAGCAGTGATGGATGGGGACACCTAATGGGGAATGAGCAGTTCTTC.

This chain connects TRBV30 to TRBJ2-1; 10 bases map to TRBD2. V lost 0 bases and J lost 9; bases outside the gene matches: 8. Germline CDR1 GTSNPN, CDR2 SVGIG (reference sequence). The CDR3 extends over 15 amino acids. CDR3 sequence (DNA): TGTGCCTGGAGTGTACTGCTTAGCGGGAGGAGTGAGCAGTTCTTC. It is translated as CAWSVLLSGRSEQFF.

The rearrangement links TRBV19 to TRBJ2-7, with TRBD2 as a possible D gene (6 bases). Per the germline V gene, CDR1 is LNHDA and CDR2 is SQIVND (reference sequence). The ends were cut back, 5 bases at V and 4 bases at J, with 21 bases in the middle. The CDR3 runs to 16 residues. CDR3 region: CASSLPWGEAAYEQYF. CDR3 nucleotide sequence: TGTGCCAGTAGTTTACCCTGGGGGGAAGCGGCTTACGAGCAGTACTTC.

V gene TRBV7-9 combines with J gene TRBJ1-1, with TRBD1 matching 9 bases. V shed 0 bases, J shed 4 bases, and the junction held 6 bases outside the gene matches. This CDR3 spans 16 amino acids. The germline V gene encodes CDR1 SEHNR and CDR2 FQNEAQ (reference sequence). CDR3: CASSLAATTGGTEAFF. CDR3 coding DNA: TGTGCCAGCAGCTTAGCGGCCACGACAGGGGGCACTGAAGCTTTCTTT.

This clone has more than one count but fewer than ten. The chain carries TRBV15 and TRBJ1-5, with 10 bases lining up with TRBD1. With 5 bases clipped from V and 1 base from J, the junction kept 8 bases outside the gene matches. The CDR3 loop spans 17 amino acids. The V gene's germline CDR1 is LNHNV and CDR2 YYDKDF (reference sequence). CDR3 loop: CATSLDRGLASNQPQHF. CDR3 in DNA: TGTGCCACCAGCCTTGACAGGGGGCTCGCGAGCAATCAGCCCCAGCATTTT. The whole variable domain, filled in from reference TRBV15 and TRBJ1-5, reads DAMVIQNPRYQVTQFGKPVTLSCSQTLNHNVMYWYQQKSSQAPKLLFHYYDKDFNNEADTPDNFQSRRPNTSFCFLDIRSPGLGDTAMYLCATSLDRGLASNQPQHFGDGTRLSIL.

The rearrangement links TRBV15 to TRBJ2-2, with 11 nucleotides matching TRBD2. Germline V gene sequence: CDR1 LNHNV, CDR2 YYDKDF (reference sequence). This CDR3 has 18 amino acids. The V segment lost 0 bases and the J segment 4 bases; nucleotides outside the gene matches: 7. CDR3 residues: CATSRDLTSGSSTGELFF. CDR3 DNA sequence: TGTGCCACCAGCAGAGATCTTACTAGCGGGAGTAGCACCGGGGAGCTGTTTTTT.

This chain joins TRBV14 and TRBJ1-3; D not resolved. The CDR3 has 19 residues. CDR1 is SGHDN and CDR2 is FVKESK in the germline V gene. V lost 3 bases and J lost 0, with 21 bases in between. The CDR3 reads CASSHPGNDYSPSGNTIYF. In nucleotides, the CDR3 is TGTGCCAGCAGCCACCCGGGGAACGACTATAGCCCCTCTGGAAACACCATATATTTT. The entire variable domain, with the rest obtained from reference TRBV14 and TRBJ1-3, is as follows: EAGVTQFPSHSVIEKGQTVTLRCDPISGHDNLYWYRRVMGKEIKFLLHFVKESKQDESGMPNNRFLAERTGGTYSTLKVQPAELEDSGVYFCASSHPGNDYSPSGNTIYFGEGSWLTVV.

The rearrangement uses TRBV20-1 and TRBJ2-1; D not certain. V lost 4 bases and J lost 4, with 5 bases in between. The CDR3 is made up of 11 amino acids. Germline V gene lookup returns CDR1 DFQATT and CDR2 SNEGSKA (reference sequence). The CDR3 sequence: CSATRYNEQFF. CDR3 DNA sequence: TGCAGTGCTACTAGGTACAATGAGCAGTTCTTC.

The chain recombines TRBV7-3 with TRBJ2-2; TRBD1 agrees at 11 bases. This CDR3 has 17 residues. The V gene end was trimmed by 0 bases and the J gene end by 7 bases; junction bases not matched to a gene: 7. Germline V lookup: CDR1 SGHTA, CDR2 FQGTGA. The CDR3 is CASSLTKDRGRHGELFF. As DNA, the CDR3 is TGTGCCAGCAGCTTAACGAAGGACAGGGGGCGTCACGGGGAGCTGTTTTTT.

This clone has only a few counts. V and J are TRBV3-1 (or the pseudogene TRBV3-2) and TRBJ1-1, with a possible D match to TRBD1 (5 bases). This CDR3 has 14 amino acids. The V gene lost 3 bases and the J gene lost 6 bases, with 14 bases spanning the gap. CDR1 and CDR2 from the germline V gene are LGHDT and YNNKEL (reference sequence). CDR3 sequence (DNA): TGTGCCAGCAGCCATACCTACGGGGCCGCTGAAGCTTTCTTT. The encoded protein is CASSHTYGAAEAFF.

The chain couples TRBV6-5 to TRBJ2-5, with D perhaps assigned TRBD1 or TRBD2 (6 bases each). This CDR3 has 15 residues. With 5 bases removed from V and 1 base from J, the gap between germline ends came to 14 bases. Per germline, CDR1 MNHEY and CDR2 SVGAGI. The CDR3 spells CASSPPGATQETQYF. The CDR3 DNA reads TGTGCCAGCAGTCCCCCGGGGGCAACCCAAGAGACCCAGTACTTC.

This chain joins TRBV27 and TRBJ2-1; the match to TRBD2 covers 7 bases. The CDR3 is 16 residues long. V dropped 8 bases and J dropped 5; count of bases not matched to a gene: 15. Germline V gene lookup returns CDR1 MNHEY and CDR2 SMNVEV (reference sequence). CDR3 sequence: CASLGRSGRANNEQFF. The CDR3 bases are TGTGCCAGCCTGGGGAGATCTGGGAGGGCTAACAATGAGCAGTTCTTC.

The J gene is TRBJ1-1, the V gene TRBV6-6, with D possibly being TRBD1 (5 bases). Germline CDR1 reads MNHNY; CDR2 reads SVGAGI (reference sequence). The V gene lost 5 bases and the J gene lost 1 base, with 5 bases spanning the gap. The CDR3 runs to 12 residues. The CDR3 is CASSDRNTEAFF. CDR3 nucleotide sequence: TGTGCCAGCAGTGACAGGAACACTGAAGCTTTCTTT.